The 3 T cell receptor beta chains given below trace back to one sample, sequenced in a study of human T cells and chemical hapten exposure. Time point indicated: pre-sensitization, week 0. The treatment was: therapeutic diphenylcyclopropenone sensitization with weekly scalp DPC. TCRdb redid the calling of the RACE reads with MiXCR, one entry per CDR3 protein. This sample carries 300,000 to 400,000 distinct CDR3 sequences, approximately 5.1% of them seen once, and the ten largest clones take 2.5% to 3%. Specimen: whole blood, collected in connection with sensitization to the hapten diphenylcyclopropenone (DPC). These receptor sequences come from a woman aged 45-65 years with alopecia areata. Some clones in this sample may be carry-over from other donors' samples.

This chain joins TRBV28 and TRBJ2-7, with a tentative D call TRBD1 (6 bases). CDR1 is MDHEN, CDR2 SYDVKM, per germline. The ends were cut back, 7 bases at V and 4 bases at J, with 17 bases in the middle. This CDR3 has 14 residues. The CDR3, as DNA: TGTGCCAGCAACCCAGGGGTCGGTGGTTACGAGCAGTACTTC. Amino acids: CASNPGVGGYEQYF. The entire variable domain, with the rest obtained from reference TRBV28 and TRBJ2-7, is as follows: DVKVTQSSRYLVKRTGEKVFLECVQDMDHENMFWYRQDPGLGLRLIYFSYDVKMKEKGDIPEGYSVSREKKERFSLILESASTNQTSMYLCASNPGVGGYEQYFGPGTRLTVT.

CDR3 in amino acids: CASSFGNIPAGSSYNSPLHF. CDR3 nucleotides: TGTGCCAGCAGCTTTGGAAACATTCCCGCGGGCAGTTCCTATAATTCACCCCTCCACTTT. The chain uses TRBV11-2 and TRBJ1-6; D is uncertain. CDR1 and CDR2 (germline): SGHAT, FQNNGV. The CDR3 totals 20 residues. Trimming left V 3 bases short and J 1 base short, with 22 bases between.

The rearrangement links TRBV20-1 to TRBJ2-1, with 11 positions matching TRBD2. Germline lookup yields CDR1 DFQATT and CDR2 SNEGSKA (reference sequence). V was pared by 0 bases and J by 4 bases, with 11 bases of the junction left unmatched. This CDR3 has 18 residues. The chain's CDR3 is CSARDRNSTSGIYNEQFF. In nucleotides, the CDR3 is TGCAGTGCTAGAGATAGGAACTCGACTAGCGGGATTTACAATGAGCAGTTCTTC.